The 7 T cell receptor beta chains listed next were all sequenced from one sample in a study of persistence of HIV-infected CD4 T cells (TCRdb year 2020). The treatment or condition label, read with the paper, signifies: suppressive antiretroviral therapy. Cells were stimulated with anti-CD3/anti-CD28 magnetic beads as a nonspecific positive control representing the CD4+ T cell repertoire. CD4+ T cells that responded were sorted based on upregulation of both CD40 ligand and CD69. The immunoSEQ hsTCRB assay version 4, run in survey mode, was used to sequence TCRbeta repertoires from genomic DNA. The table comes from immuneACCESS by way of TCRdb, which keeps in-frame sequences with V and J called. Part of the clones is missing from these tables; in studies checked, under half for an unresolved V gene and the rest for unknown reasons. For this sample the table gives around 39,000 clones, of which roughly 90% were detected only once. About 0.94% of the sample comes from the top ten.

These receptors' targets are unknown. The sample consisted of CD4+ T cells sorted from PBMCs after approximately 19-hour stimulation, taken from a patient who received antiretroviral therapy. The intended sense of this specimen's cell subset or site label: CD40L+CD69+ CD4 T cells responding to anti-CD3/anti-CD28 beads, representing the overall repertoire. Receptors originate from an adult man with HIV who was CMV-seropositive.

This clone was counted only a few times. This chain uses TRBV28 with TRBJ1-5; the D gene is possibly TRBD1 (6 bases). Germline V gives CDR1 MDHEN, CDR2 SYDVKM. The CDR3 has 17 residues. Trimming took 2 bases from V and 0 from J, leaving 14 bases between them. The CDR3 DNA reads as TGTGCCAGCAGTTTAAGGACAGCCCTCTATAGCAATCAGCCCCAGCATTTT. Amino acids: CASSLRTALYSNQPQHF.

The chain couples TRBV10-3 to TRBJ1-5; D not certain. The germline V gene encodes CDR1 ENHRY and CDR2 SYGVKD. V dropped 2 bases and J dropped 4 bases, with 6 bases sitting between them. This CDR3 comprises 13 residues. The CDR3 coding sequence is TGTGCCATCAGTGAGGGTTTGAATCAGCCCCAGCATTTT. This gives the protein CAISEGLNQPQHF.

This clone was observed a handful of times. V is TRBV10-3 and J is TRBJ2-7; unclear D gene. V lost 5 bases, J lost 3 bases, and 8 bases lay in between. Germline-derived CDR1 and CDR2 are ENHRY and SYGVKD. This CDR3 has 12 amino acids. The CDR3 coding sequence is TGTGCCATCAGTTTTTCTAGCTACGAGCAGTACTTC. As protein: CAISFSSYEQYF.

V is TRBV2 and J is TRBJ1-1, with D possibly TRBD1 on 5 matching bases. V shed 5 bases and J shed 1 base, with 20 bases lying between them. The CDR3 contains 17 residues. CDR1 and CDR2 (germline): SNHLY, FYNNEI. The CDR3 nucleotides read TGTGCCAGCAGTCCTCCACGACAAATCGGGGCGAACACTGAAGCTTTCTTT. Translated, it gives CASSPPRQIGANTEAFF.

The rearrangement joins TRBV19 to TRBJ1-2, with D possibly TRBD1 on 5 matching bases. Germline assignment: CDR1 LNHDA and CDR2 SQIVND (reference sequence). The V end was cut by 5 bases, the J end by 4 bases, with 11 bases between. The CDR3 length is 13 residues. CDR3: CASSPGGSYGYTF. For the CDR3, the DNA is TGTGCCAGTAGTCCGGGGGGAAGCTATGGCTACACCTTC.

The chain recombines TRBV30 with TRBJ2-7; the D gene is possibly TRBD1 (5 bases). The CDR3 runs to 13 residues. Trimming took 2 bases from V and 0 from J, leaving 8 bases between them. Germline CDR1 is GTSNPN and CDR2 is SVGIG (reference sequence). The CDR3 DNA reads TGTGCCTGGAGTACAGGCCGCTCCTACGAGCAGTACTTC. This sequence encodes CAWSTGRSYEQYF.

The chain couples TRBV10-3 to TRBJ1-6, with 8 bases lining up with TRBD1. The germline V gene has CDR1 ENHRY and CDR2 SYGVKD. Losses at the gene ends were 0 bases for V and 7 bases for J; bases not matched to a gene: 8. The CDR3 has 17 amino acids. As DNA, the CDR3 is TGTGCCATCAGTGAGTCGCAGGGGGCGGAAACAAATTCACCCCTCCACTTT. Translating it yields CAISESQGAETNSPLHF.